These T cell receptor beta chains were read from a single sample in a study of cytotoxic CD8 clonotypes in ibrutinib-treated CLL. Assay used: immunoSEQ multiplex PCR; TCRdb lists only in-frame clones, some missing. Of about 97,000 clones listed, about 72% are singletons. The sequencing used PBMCs, collected after 12 months of ibrutinib treatment. These receptors all stem from a human donor with chronic lymphocytic leukemia. Each CDR3 is given with its conserved first and last residue. Each record gives: D gene, clone size, J gene, V gene, CDR3 protein, CDR3 DNA. A D gene is named only where the DNA matches it firmly. Some rows mark clone size as missing; the rest say once, few, many or name a class of expanded clone.

>.|few|TRBJ1-6|TRBV30
CAWSVTGGHSPLHF
TGTGCCTGGAGTGTTACGGGGGGGCATTCACCCCTCCACTTT
>TRBD1|.|TRBJ1-2|TRBV5-6
CASSLRQGAQRGYTF
TGTGCCAGCAGCTTACGACAGGGGGCGCAAAGGGGCTACACCTTC
>.|.|TRBJ2-2|TRBV9
CASSVGQGVNTGELFF
TGTGCCAGCAGCGTAGGGCAGGGTGTGAACACCGGGGAGCTGTTTTTT
>.|once|TRBJ2-5|TRBV5-1
CASSLAGNTRETQYF
TGCGCCAGCAGCTTGGCGGGGAATACTAGGGAGACCCAGTACTTC
>TRBD1|.|TRBJ1-2|TRBV29-1
CSGWTGPNYGYTF
TGCAGCGGATGGACAGGGCCAAACTATGGCTACACCTTC
>.|.|TRBJ2-7|TRBV19
CASSSAPPYEQYF
TGTGCCAGTAGTAGCGCGCCTCCCTACGAGCAGTACTTC
>.|few|TRBJ1-2|TRBV7-9
CASSLGGGSDGYTF
TGTGCCAGCAGCTTAGGAGGGGGGTCTGATGGCTACACCTTC
>.|.|TRBJ2-3|TRBV29-1
CSAQRTPQFTQYF
TGCAGCGCTCAACGGACCCCTCAGTTTACGCAGTATTTT
>TRBD2|.|TRBJ2-3|TRBV2
CARSGGTTDTQYF
TGTGCCAGGTCGGGGGGGACCACAGATACGCAGTATTTT
>.|few|TRBJ1-1|TRBV4-1
CASSQPTKGWVNTEAFF
TGCGCCAGCAGCCAACCCACAAAAGGTTGGGTGAACACTGAAGCTTTCTTT
>TRBD1|.|TRBJ1-5|TRBV18
CASSDTGGGQPQHF
TGTGCCAGCTCCGATACAGGGGGAGGACAGCCCCAGCATTTT
>.|.|TRBJ2-5|TRBV18
CASSADQETQYF
TGTGCCAGCTCAGCGGACCAAGAGACCCAGTACTTC
>.|.|TRBJ2-2|TRBV15
CATTETPHTGELFF
TGTGCCACCACTGAGACACCGCACACCGGGGAGCTGTTTTTT
>.|.|TRBJ1-1|TRBV30
CAWTIGTEAFF
TGTGCCTGGACCATAGGGACTGAAGCTTTCTTT
>.|few|TRBJ1-3|TRBV28
CASSSPGSGNTIYF
TGTGCCAGCAGTTCCCCAGGATCTGGAAACACCATATATTTT
>.|.|TRBJ2-3|TRBV7-2
CASSSRSGGGTDTQYF
TGTGCCAGCAGCTCACGATCGGGGGGCGGCACAGATACGCAGTATTTT
>.|.|TRBJ2-7|TRBV4-1
CASSQDPGKLIGYEQYF
TGCGCCAGCAGCCAAGATCCCGGGAAACTTATCGGGTACGAGCAGTACTTC
>TRBD2|.|TRBJ2-3|TRBV2
CASTRLAGGADTQYF
TGTGCCAGCACCCGACTAGCGGGAGGGGCAGATACGCAGTATTTT
>.|.|TRBJ2-7|TRBV6-6
CASFGSSYEQYF
TGTGCCAGCTTCGGGTCCTCCTACGAGCAGTACTTC
>.|.|TRBJ1-2|TRBV5-8
CASSLLGENYGYTF
TGTGCCAGCAGCTTGTTGGGGGAGAACTATGGCTACACCTTC
>.|.|TRBJ1-1|TRBV7-9
CASRDKRNTEAFF
TGTGCCAGCAGAGATAAGAGGAACACTGAAGCTTTCTTT
>.|.|TRBJ1-2|TRBV11-1
CASSLRTGSNYGYTF
TGTGCCAGCAGCCTCCGGACTGGATCCAACTATGGCTACACCTTC
>TRBD1|.|TRBJ2-6|TRBV5-8
CASSLNVGTGSGANVLTF
TGTGCCAGCAGCTTGAATGTGGGGACAGGATCTGGGGCCAACGTCCTGACTTTC
>.|.|TRBJ2-1|TRBV6-1
CASSEPGLGDEQFF
TGTGCCAGCAGTGAACCCGGGTTAGGCGATGAGCAGTTCTTC
>TRBD2|.|TRBJ2-5|TRBV19
CASSAWGLAVQETQYF
TGTGCCAGTAGTGCTTGGGGACTAGCGGTACAAGAGACCCAGTACTTC
>TRBD1|.|TRBJ1-6|TRBV11-3
CASSLFSRGKGASGSPLHF
TGTGCCAGCAGCTTATTTTCTAGGGGCAAGGGGGCGTCAGGTTCACCCCTCCACTTT
>.|.|TRBJ1-5|TRBV19
CASRPTLNQPQHF
TGTGCCAGTAGACCGACACTGAATCAGCCCCAGCATTTT
>TRBD1|.|TRBJ2-5|TRBV6-1
CASSSGQVYQETQYF
TGTGCCAGCAGTTCAGGACAGGTTTATCAAGAGACCCAGTACTTC
>.|.|TRBJ2-2|TRBV9
CASSVGGKGGELFF
TGTGCCAGCAGCGTAGGGGGCAAAGGCGGGGAGCTGTTTTTT
>TRBD1|.|TRBJ1-3|TRBV5-1
CASSSQGATGNTIYF
TGCGCCAGCAGCTCTCAGGGGGCAACTGGAAACACCATATATTTT
>TRBD1|.|TRBJ1-2|TRBV29-1
CSVDQGEHGGYTF
TGCAGCGTTGACCAGGGGGAACACGGCGGCTACACCTTC
>TRBD1|few|TRBJ2-7|TRBV25-1
CASSGRGRSYEQYF
TGTGCCAGCAGTGGTAGGGGGCGAAGTTACGAGCAGTACTTC
>TRBD1|.|TRBJ2-3|TRBV9
CASSRLGQGSIDTQYF
TGTGCCAGCAGCCGGTTAGGACAGGGAAGTATAGATACGCAGTATTTT
>TRBD2|.|TRBJ2-1|TRBV6-5
CASSSSGGAYNEQFF
TGTGCCAGCAGTTCGAGCGGGGGGGCCTACAATGAGCAGTTCTTC
>TRBD1|.|TRBJ2-7|TRBV30
CAWGKFTGGEQYF
TGTGCCTGGGGGAAATTCACAGGGGGCGAGCAGTACTTC
>.|few|TRBJ2-2|TRBV2
CASKTGTSNTGELFF
TGTGCCAGCAAAACAGGGACCTCGAACACCGGGGAGCTGTTTTTT
>TRBD1|once|TRBJ2-1|TRBV15
CATSRADRGNYNEQFF
TGTGCCACCAGCAGAGCCGACAGGGGGAATTACAATGAGCAGTTCTTC
>.|few|TRBJ1-1|TRBV6-5
CATLDTRTRGAFF
TGTGCCACCTTGGACACCCGGACCCGAGGAGCTTTCTTT
>.|.|TRBJ2-7|TRBV2
CASSDTRDMSYEQYF
TGTGCCAGCAGTGATACCCGGGACATGAGCTACGAGCAGTACTTC
>.|.|TRBJ2-1|TRBV6-1
CASSDPGRYEQFF
TGTGCCAGCAGTGATCCCGGAAGGTATGAGCAGTTCTTC
>TRBD2|.|TRBJ2-5|TRBV7-3
CASSPGLAGVGPKETQYF
TGTGCCAGCAGCCCTGGACTAGCAGGAGTGGGTCCCAAAGAGACCCAGTACTTC
>TRBD1|.|TRBJ2-5|TRBV5-6
CASKETGKGETQYF
TGTGCCAGCAAAGAGACAGGGAAGGGAGAGACCCAGTACTTC
>.|.|TRBJ1-1|TRBV5-1
CASSFRGFSRVSPNTEAFF
TGCGCCAGCAGCTTCCGGGGATTTAGCCGCGTTTCGCCGAACACTGAAGCTTTCTTT
>TRBD1|.|TRBJ2-7|TRBV5-1
CASSPGTDSYEQYF
TGCGCCAGCAGCCCCGGGACAGACTCCTACGAGCAGTACTTC
>TRBD1|.|TRBJ1-4|TRBV28
CASSDRVELFF
TGTGCCAGCAGCGACAGGGTCGAACTGTTTTTT
>.|.|TRBJ1-1|TRBV6-5
CASSYGPGPSEAFF
TGTGCCAGCAGTTACGGCCCCGGACCAAGTGAAGCTTTCTTT
>.|.|TRBJ2-3|TRBV5-4
CASSGGLPSTDTQYF
TGTGCCAGCAGCGGGGGACTCCCTAGCACAGATACGCAGTATTTT
>.|.|TRBJ2-3|TRBV7-2
CASSLAGGTLPTDTQYF
TGTGCCAGCAGCTTAGCTGGGGGGACCCTGCCAACAGATACGCAGTATTTT
>.|.|TRBJ2-1|TRBV18
CASSPPPGRDEQFF
TGTGCCAGCTCACCACCGCCAGGGCGCGATGAGCAGTTCTTC
>TRBD1|few|TRBJ1-2|TRBV6-6
CASSSGQGARGYTF
TGTGCCAGCAGTTCCGGACAGGGGGCGCGTGGCTACACCTTC